Presented here are 2 T cell receptor beta chains from one specimen sequenced in a study of CD8 T cells in ankylosing spondylitis. Overall study results and limits: What appeared characteristic of ankylosing spondylitis blood was a TCR beta motif of eight highly homologous variants.

One entry per CDR3 protein results from TCRdb running MiXCR on the 5' RACE reads. Counted here are about 840,000 distinct CDR3 sequences, about an eighth occurring once; the ten biggest clones make up about 0.49%. These receptors are not linked to any known antigen. The specimen was blood, either unsorted or a sorted T cell fraction (not recorded which). The receptors originated from a male donor with ankylosing spondylitis.

The rearrangement joins TRBV24-1 to TRBJ2-2; unclear D gene. V was cut by 6 bases and J by 6 bases, with 4 bases left in between. CDR3 length: 11 amino acids. Germline CDR1 reads KGHDR; CDR2 reads SFDVKD. CDR3 DNA sequence: TGTGCCACCAGTAGCCCCGGGGAGCTGTTTTTT. Amino acid sequence: CATSSPGELFF.

This chain uses TRBV20-1 with TRBJ1-5; 9 positions agree with TRBD1. V lost 5 bases and J lost 4; bases outside the gene matches: 6. Germline V gene data show CDR1 as DFQATT and CDR2 as SNEGSKA (reference sequence). CDR3 length: 14 amino acids. Here the CDR3 DNA reads TGCAGTGCTTCGGGACAGGGATGGAATCAGCCCCAGCATTTT. This translates into CSASGQGWNQPQHF.